The 28 T cell receptor beta chains below come from one sample, sequenced in a study of ipilimumab plus nivolumab after autologous stem cell transplantation. Sequencing was performed with immunoSEQ multiplex PCR; in TCRdb, only in-frame clones are kept and a portion is missing. The data hold tens of thousands of clones, with nearly 75% observed a single time. Sequences were derived from PBMCs, sampled in a trial of ipilimumab plus nivolumab as post-transplant consolidation. These receptors were taken from a male donor with diffuse large B-cell lymphoma.

This chain links TRBV7-3 with TRBJ2-1; 7 nucleotides line up with TRBD2. The V gene end was trimmed by 5 bases and the J gene end by 10 bases; junction bases not matched to a gene: 8. Looked up from germline, CDR1 is SGHTA and CDR2 is FQGTGA. CDR3 length: 13 amino acids. The CDR3 protein is CASSRGEGREQFF. The CDR3 DNA is TGTGCCAGCAGCCGCGGGGAGGGAAGGGAGCAGTTCTTC.

This chain uses TRBV27 with TRBJ2-1; D remains ambiguous. CDR1 is MNHEY and CDR2 is SMNVEV in the germline V gene (reference sequence). This CDR3 contains 11 residues. The ends were cut back, 7 bases at V and 5 bases at J, with 6 bases in the middle. In DNA form, the CDR3 reads TGTGCCAGCAAACGGAACAATGAGCAGTTCTTC. Translated: CASKRNNEQFF.

The rearrangement uses TRBV11-2 and TRBJ2-6; D may match TRBD1 or TRBD2 (5 bases each). CDR3 length equals 13 residues. V was trimmed by 3 bases and J by 6 bases, leaving 6 bases between them. CDR1 and CDR2 (germline): SGHAT, FQNNGV. The chain's CDR3 is CASSLGEANVLTF. The CDR3 DNA sequence: TGTGCCAGCAGCTTGGGGGAGGCCAACGTCCTGACTTTC. Supplemented by reference TRBV11-2 and TRBJ2-6, the full variable domain reads EAGVAQSPRYKIIEKRQSVAFWCNPISGHATLYWYQQILGQGPKLLIQFQNNGVVDDSQLPKDRFSAERLKGVDSTLKIQPAKLEDSAVYLCASSLGEANVLTFGAGSRLTVL.

This clone was observed a handful of times. In nucleotides, the CDR3 is TGTGCCAGCAGCCTTCAGGGGGCTATCGAGCAGTACTTC. Protein sequence: CASSLQGAIEQYF. The rearrangement links TRBV5-4 to TRBJ2-7; 8 bases line up with TRBD1. Looked up from germline, CDR1 is SGHNT and CDR2 is YYREEE (reference sequence). The V segment lost 4 bases and the J segment 6 bases; nucleotides outside the gene matches: 6. CDR3 length equals 13 residues.

The chain couples TRBV27 to TRBJ2-5; TRBD1 or TRBD2 may be the D gene (6 bases each). Germline CDR1 is MNHEY and CDR2 is SMNVEV (reference sequence). V lost 6 bases to trimming and J lost 6 bases, with 17 bases between them. CDR3 length: 14 residues. CDR3 bases: TGTGCCAGCAGCCCAACTGAGGGGGGTCAGACCCAGTACTTC. Translated, it gives CASSPTEGGQTQYF.

This clone was found a few times. This chain uses TRBV29-1 with TRBJ1-2, with D possibly TRBD1 on 5 matching bases. Trimming took off 5 bases at V and 6 bases at J, with 7 bases between the two ends. The germline V gene encodes CDR1 SQVTM and CDR2 ANQGSEA. CDR3 length: 10 residues. The CDR3 region is CSVSGNGYTF. The CDR3 DNA reads as TGCAGCGTTTCAGGGAATGGCTACACCTTC. The whole variable domain, filled in from reference TRBV29-1 and TRBJ1-2, reads SAVISQKPSRDICQRGTSLTIQCQVDSQVTMMFWYRQQPGQSLTLIATANQGSEATYESGFVIDKFPISRPNLTFSTLTVSNMSPEDSSIYLCSVSGNGYTFGSGTRLTVV.

The chain uses TRBV6-6 and TRBJ1-2; 7 positions agree with TRBD1. The J segment lost 4 bases and the V segment lost 4 bases, leaving 6 bases of the junction unmatched. Germline V gene data show CDR1 as MNHNY and CDR2 as SVGAGI (reference sequence). The length of the CDR3 is 14 residues. The CDR3 region is CASSFLQGSYGYTF. The DNA of the CDR3 is TGTGCCAGCAGTTTCTTACAGGGGAGCTATGGCTACACCTTC.

J is TRBJ2-1 and V is TRBV7-3; a possible D gene is TRBD2 (6 bases). In germline, CDR1 is SGHTA, CDR2 FQGTGA. V dropped 5 bases and J dropped 1 base, with 15 bases sitting between them. The CDR3 loop spans 16 amino acids. The CDR3 coding sequence is TGTGCCAGCAGCCCCCAAGCGGGCCTGTCCTACAATGAGCAGTTCTTC. This encodes CASSPQAGLSYNEQFF.

J is TRBJ2-5 and V is TRBV7-2, with D hard to call. Trimming pared 8 bases from V and 4 bases from J, leaving 14 bases between. Germline V gives CDR1 SGHTA, CDR2 FQGNSA. The CDR3 runs 13 residues. The CDR3 region has the DNA TGTGCCAGCCTCCAACCCGGTCGAGAGACCCAGTACTTC. This translates into CASLQPGRETQYF.

The chain carries TRBV27 and TRBJ2-2; the D gene could be TRBD1 or TRBD2 (5 bases each). Looked up from germline, CDR1 is MNHEY and CDR2 is SMNVEV (reference sequence). V lost 2 bases and J 2 bases, leaving 15 bases between the germline ends. This CDR3 has 17 residues. CDR3 DNA: TGTGCCAGCAGTTTAAGGGCAGGGACCCTAAACACCGGGGAGCTGTTTTTT. Translation: CASSLRAGTLNTGELFF.

The chain recombines TRBV27 with TRBJ2-2, with 14 nucleotides matching TRBD2. The V gene's germline CDR1 is MNHEY and CDR2 SMNVEV (reference sequence). The CDR3 runs 18 residues. Trimming took 3 bases from V and 4 from J; bases not matched to a gene: 7. CDR3 protein: CASSLEPGLAGVTGELFF. The CDR3 nucleotides read TGTGCCAGCAGTTTGGAACCGGGACTAGCGGGAGTCACCGGGGAGCTGTTTTTT.

This chain links TRBV7-9 with TRBJ2-1; the D is unclear. Trimming took off 5 bases at V and 0 bases at J, with 5 bases between the two ends. This CDR3 contains 13 residues. Germline V gene sequence: CDR1 SEHNR, CDR2 FQNEAQ (reference sequence). The CDR3 bases are TGTGCCAGCAGCCCCGTCTCCTACAATGAGCAGTTCTTC. Its protein is CASSPVSYNEQFF. The full variable domain, with the rest looked up from reference TRBV7-9 and TRBJ2-1, is DTGVSQNPRHKITKRGQNVTFRCDPISEHNRLYWYRQTLGQGPEFLTYFQNEAQLEKSRLLSDRFSAERPKGSFSTLEIQRTEQGDSAMYLCASSPVSYNEQFFGPGTRLTVL.

The chain couples TRBV30 to TRBJ1-1, with D perhaps TRBD1 (6 bases). The CDR3 contains 11 residues. V lost 4 bases, J lost 10 bases, and 13 bases lay in between. Germline CDR1 is GTSNPN and CDR2 is SVGIG (reference sequence). Here the CDR3 reads CAWTTGFAAFF. For the CDR3, the DNA is TGTGCCTGGACTACAGGGTTCGCAGCTTTCTTT.

V and J are TRBV6-5 and TRBJ1-1; possible D gene TRBD1, 6 bases. Germline loops: CDR1 MNHEY, CDR2 SVGAGI. Trimming cost V 2 bases and J 4 bases, with 14 bases left between them. This CDR3 is 15 amino acids long. The DNA for the CDR3 is TGTGCCAGCAGTTACGCTCCAGGGGTCGGCACTGAAGCTTTCTTT. This sequence encodes CASSYAPGVGTEAFF.

A remark on this clone: An end of the junction does not agree with germline; a read error may underlie this. At the DNA level, this CDR3 is encoded by other sequences in the same sample as well. The J gene is TRBJ1-5, the V gene TRBV29-1; D remains unclear. The CDR3 runs to 12 residues. Germline loops: CDR1 SQVTM, CDR2 ANQGSEA. The CDR3 nucleotides read TGCAGTGTTGGAGACCCCGAAGCGCCCCAGCATTTT. Protein sequence: CSVGDPEAPQHF. Together with reference TRBV29-1 and TRBJ1-5, the CDR3 gives the full variable domain: SAVISQKPSRDICQRGTSLTIQCQVDSQVTMMFWYRQQPGQSLTLIATANQGSEATYESGFVIDKFPISRPNLTFSTLTVSNMSPEDSSIYLCSVGDPEAPQHFGDGTRLSIL.

The rearrangement uses TRBV11-2 and TRBJ2-7; D tentatively fits TRBD1 or TRBD2 (6 bases each). V was trimmed by 4 bases and J by 0 bases, leaving 16 bases between them. Germline CDR1 reads SGHAT; CDR2 reads FQNNGV. The CDR3 is 16 amino acids. The CDR3 DNA reads as TGTGCCAGCAGCTCAGGAGGGGACATCTACTCCTACGAGCAGTACTTC. It specifies CASSSGGDIYSYEQYF. The entire variable domain, with the rest obtained from reference TRBV11-2 and TRBJ2-7, is as follows: EAGVAQSPRYKIIEKRQSVAFWCNPISGHATLYWYQQILGQGPKLLIQFQNNGVVDDSQLPKDRFSAERLKGVDSTLKIQPAKLEDSAVYLCASSSGGDIYSYEQYFGPGTRLTVT.

Only a few counts were recorded for this clone. This chain links TRBV27 with TRBJ1-4, with D possibly TRBD1 on 5 matching bases. Germline V gives CDR1 MNHEY, CDR2 SMNVEV (reference sequence). V was cut by 8 bases and J by 4 bases, with 11 bases left in between. This CDR3 spans 13 amino acids. The CDR3: CASQYRSNEKLFF. The DNA of the CDR3 is TGTGCCAGCCAGTACAGGAGTAATGAAAAACTGTTTTTT.

J is TRBJ2-3 and V is TRBV5-1, with D unclear. V shed 0 bases and J shed 0 bases, with 5 bases lying between them. Per the germline V gene, CDR1 is SGHRS and CDR2 is YFSETQ. The CDR3 length is 14 residues. CDR3 region: CASSLEGSTDTQYF. The CDR3 DNA follows: TGCGCCAGCAGCTTGGAAGGGAGCACAGATACGCAGTATTTT.

The J gene is TRBJ2-7, the V gene TRBV5-3, with TRBD2 as a possible D gene (5 bases). TRBV5-3 is classed as an ORF, of uncertain function. The CDR3 consists of 12 residues. V shed 8 bases and J shed 5 bases, with 14 bases lying between them. The CDR3 spells CASSPYGDEQYF. CDR3 nucleotides: TGTGCCAGCAGCCCGTACGGGGACGAGCAGTACTTC.

This chain uses TRBV7-9 with TRBJ2-3; the match to TRBD2 covers 10 bases. The germline CDR1 and CDR2 sequences are SEHNR and FQNEAQ (reference sequence). This CDR3 is built from 15 residues. Trimming removed 5 bases from V and 7 bases from J; junction bases left unmatched: 9. The CDR3 here is CASSRASGSSHTQYF. CDR3 sequence (DNA): TGTGCCAGCAGCCGAGCTAGCGGGAGCAGTCATACGCAGTATTTT. Full variable domain (outside the CDR3, taken from reference TRBV7-9 and TRBJ2-3): DTGVSQNPRHKITKRGQNVTFRCDPISEHNRLYWYRQTLGQGPEFLTYFQNEAQLEKSRLLSDRFSAERPKGSFSTLEIQRTEQGDSAMYLCASSRASGSSHTQYFGPGTRLTVL.

The chain employs TRBV6-1 and TRBJ1-2; 7 nucleotides agree with TRBD1. V lost 5 bases, J lost 6 bases, and 6 bases stayed unmatched. Per the germline V gene, CDR1 is MNHNS and CDR2 is SASEGT. The CDR3 runs to 13 residues. The CDR3 here is CASSTDRADGYTF. The CDR3 nucleotides are TGTGCCAGCAGTACCGACAGGGCGGATGGCTACACCTTC.

By share, this clone counts as medium-sized (0.01 to 0.1%). The gene calls are TRBV5-6 and TRBJ1-5; D is perhaps TRBD1 (5 bases). The CDR3 extends over 16 amino acids. Trimming left V 0 bases short and J 0 bases short, with 10 bases between. Germline lookup yields CDR1 SGHDT and CDR2 YYEEEE. Here the CDR3 DNA reads TGTGCCAGCAGCTTGGGGGGCGGTTTTAGCAATCAGCCCCAGCATTTT. It is translated as CASSLGGGFSNQPQHF. The full variable domain, in which reference TRBV5-6 and TRBJ1-5 provide the parts outside the CDR3, is DAGVTQSPTHLIKTRGQQVTLRCSPKSGHDTVSWYQQALGQGPQFIFQYYEEEERQRGNFPDRFSGHQFPNYSSELNVNALLLGDSALYLCASSLGGGFSNQPQHFGDGTRLSIL.

This clone has just a few counts. This chain connects TRBV30 to TRBJ1-4; D uncertain. Germline CDR1 and CDR2: GTSNPN and SVGIG (reference sequence). The length of the CDR3 is 12 residues. Between the trimmed V and J ends, which lost 1 base and 11 bases, there was a span of 11 bases. CDR3 loop: CAWSGTSRKLFF. The CDR3 DNA sequence: TGTGCCTGGAGTGGGACGTCGAGGAAACTGTTTTTT. The entire variable domain, with the rest obtained from reference TRBV30 and TRBJ1-4, is as follows: SQTIHQWPATLVQPVGSPLSLECTVEGTSNPNLYWYRQAAGRGLQLLFYSVGIGQISSEVPQNLSASRPQDRQFILSSKKLLLSDSGFYLCAWSGTSRKLFFGSGTQLSVL.

This clone has only a few counts. The chain is built from TRBV6-4 and TRBJ2-3, with 8 bases identical to TRBD2. The V segment lost 4 bases and the J segment 0 bases; nucleotides outside the gene matches: 0. This CDR3 has 14 amino acids. CDR1 and CDR2 from the germline V gene are MRHNA and SNTAGT. CDR3 sequence (DNA): TGTGCCAGCAGTGCTAGCGGGAGCACAGATACGCAGTATTTT. It encodes CASSASGSTDTQYF.

On this clone: Germline is not matched at one junction end, which may reflect a read error. DNA for the CDR3: TGTGCCAGTAGTGTAGACGGGACAGGGAATCAGCCCCAGCATTTT. This translates into CASSVDGTGNQPQHF. The chain combines TRBV19 with TRBJ1-5; 9 nucleotides line up with TRBD1. There are 15 residues in the CDR3. CDR1 LNHDA and CDR2 SQIVND come from the germline V gene (reference sequence). Using reference TRBV19 and TRBJ1-5 for the parts outside the CDR3, the full variable domain is DGGITQSPKYLFRKEGQNVTLSCEQNLNHDAMYWYRQDPGQGLRLIYYSQIVNDFQKGDIAEGYSVSREKKESFPLTVTSAQKNPTAFYLCASSVDGTGNQPQHFGDGTRLSIL.

V and J are TRBV11-1 and TRBJ1-1; unclear D gene. Trimming pared 1 base from V and 3 bases from J, leaving 12 bases between. Per germline, CDR1 SGHAT and CDR2 FQDESV (reference sequence). The CDR3 is made up of 15 amino acids. The CDR3 protein is CASSLESVGHTEAFF. Here the CDR3 DNA reads TGTGCCAGCAGCTTAGAATCGGTGGGCCACACTGAAGCTTTCTTT. Full variable domain (rest looked up from reference TRBV11-1 and TRBJ1-1): EAEVAQSPRYKITEKSQAVAFWCDPISGHATLYWYRQILGQGPELLVQFQDESVVDDSQLPKDRFSAERLKGVDSTLKIQPAELGDSAMYLCASSLESVGHTEAFFGQGTRLTVV.

This chain connects TRBV7-3 to TRBJ2-3; D remains unclear. The germline V gene has CDR1 SGHTA and CDR2 FQGTGA. This CDR3 is built from 15 residues. V lost 2 bases and J 0 bases, leaving 9 bases between the germline ends. This CDR3 is CASSLQGGSTDTQYF. CDR3 DNA: TGTGCCAGCAGCTTACAAGGCGGAAGCACAGATACGCAGTATTTT.

The V call is TRBV27, the J call TRBJ2-5; D gene unclear. V was trimmed by 1 base and J by 5 bases, leaving 8 bases between them. The CDR3 runs 13 residues. Germline V gene data show CDR1 as MNHEY and CDR2 as SMNVEV (reference sequence). Here the CDR3 reads CASSLYLGETQYF. The CDR3 DNA sequence: TGTGCCAGCAGTTTATACCTGGGGGAGACCCAGTACTTC.